This T cell receptor beta chain was identified during a study of cytomegalovirus exposure and HLA in healthy donors. Background on the study: It was reported in a later analysis that the 100 to 150 validation repertoires used the same platform as the roughly 640 first-cohort repertoires.

Findings and limits, study-wide: Subsequent analysis showed first-cohort TCR clusters tending to co-occur in some 120 validation repertoires. The authors confirmed in vitro that a few CMV-associated chains were specific for CMV antigens. According to the study, roughly 180 TCR beta chains were cytomegalovirus-associated.

The CDR3 has 17 residues. V gave up 2 bases and J gave up 5 bases; unmatched junction bases: 8. Germline values: CDR1 SGHVS, CDR2 FNYEAQ. On this clone: Its antigen is still unknown.

Some clones are missing from TCRdb's copy, which holds only in-frame ones; the method was immunoSEQ multiplex PCR. Here the sample spans around 350,000 clones, more than 80% being singletons. This clonotype was sampled from a woman in her late teens or twenties in good health and CMV-seronegative. Sequenced sample: PBMCs. This chain connects TRBV7-6 to TRBJ2-2; 10 bases agree with TRBD2. The CDR3 nucleotides are TGTGCCAGCAGCTTAACCCCTAGCGGGGGAAGGACCGGGGAGCTGTTTTTT. Translating gives CASSLTPSGGRTGELFF.